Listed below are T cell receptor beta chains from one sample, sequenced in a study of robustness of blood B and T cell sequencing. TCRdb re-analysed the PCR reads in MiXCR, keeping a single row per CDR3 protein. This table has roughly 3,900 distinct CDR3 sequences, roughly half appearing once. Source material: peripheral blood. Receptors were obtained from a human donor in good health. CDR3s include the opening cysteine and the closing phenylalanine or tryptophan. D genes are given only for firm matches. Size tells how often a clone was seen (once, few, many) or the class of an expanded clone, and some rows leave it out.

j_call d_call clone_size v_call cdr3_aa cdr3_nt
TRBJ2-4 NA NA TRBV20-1 CSARGFAKNIQYF TGCAGTGCTAGGGGGTTCGCCAAAAACATTCAGTACTTC
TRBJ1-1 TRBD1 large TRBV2 CASRGGQGGLNTEAFF TGTGCCAGCAGGGGCGGACAGGGCGGGTTGAACACTGAAGCTTTCTTT
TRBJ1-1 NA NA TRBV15 CATRTRQENTEAFF TGTGCCACCAGGACTAGACAGGAGAACACTGAAGCTTTCTTT
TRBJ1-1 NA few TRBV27 CASSFKGNTEAFF TGTGCCAGCAGTTTTAAAGGGAACACTGAAGCTTTCTTT
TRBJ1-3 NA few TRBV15 CATSREGVSGNTIYF TGTGCCACCAGCAGAGAGGGTGTCTCTGGAAACACCATATATTTT
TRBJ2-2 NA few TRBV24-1 CATSDPARGAGTGELFF TGTGCCACCAGTGACCCCGCTAGAGGGGCCGGCACCGGGGAGCTGTTTTTT
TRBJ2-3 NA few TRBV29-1 CSVEGQLGITDTQYF TGCAGCGTTGAAGGCCAGCTCGGGATTACAGATACGCAGTATTTT
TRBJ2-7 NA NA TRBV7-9 CASSPPVVYEQYF TGTGCCAGCAGCCCACCTGTAGTCTACGAGCAGTACTTC
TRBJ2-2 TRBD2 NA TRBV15 CATSRERPSGDTGELFF TGTGCCACCAGCAGAGAACGGCCTAGCGGGGACACCGGGGAGCTGTTTTTT
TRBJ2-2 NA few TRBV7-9 CASSLGTGTGELFF TGTGCCAGCAGCCTCGGGACGGGCACCGGGGAGCTGTTTTTT
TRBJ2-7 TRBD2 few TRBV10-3 CAIGRDGYEQYF TGTGCCATCGGGAGGGACGGTTACGAGCAGTACTTC
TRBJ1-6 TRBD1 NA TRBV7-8 CASSLGTGGAKNSPLHF TGTGCCAGCAGCTTAGGGACAGGGGGCGCGAAAAATTCACCCCTCCACTTT
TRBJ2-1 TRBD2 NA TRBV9 CASSVGGLAGPFNEQFF TGTGCCAGCAGCGTAGGGGGACTAGCGGGGCCCTTCAATGAGCAGTTCTTC
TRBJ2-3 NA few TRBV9 CASSVVGADTQYF TGTGCCAGCAGCGTAGTGGGCGCAGATACGCAGTATTTT
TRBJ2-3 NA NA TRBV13 CASSLGGVSTDTQYF TGTGCCAGCAGCTTAGGCGGGGTGAGCACAGATACGCAGTATTTT
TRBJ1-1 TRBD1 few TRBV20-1 CSAWDRRTEAFF TGCAGTGCCTGGGACAGGCGGACTGAAGCTTTCTTT
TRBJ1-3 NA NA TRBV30 CAWSVLLEAAASTIYF TGTGCCTGGAGTGTACTCCTAGAGGCAGCAGCAAGTACCATATATTTT
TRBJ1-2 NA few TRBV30 CAWSVGEGGNYGYTF TGTGCCTGGAGTGTAGGGGAAGGGGGGAACTATGGCTACACCTTC
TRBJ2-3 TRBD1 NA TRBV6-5 CASSSPPGQGTDTQYF TGTGCCAGCAGTTCGCCTCCGGGACAGGGCACAGATACGCAGTATTTT
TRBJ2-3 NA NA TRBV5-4 CASSSRTQWDTQYF TGTGCCAGCTCTTCCCGAACCCAGTGGGATACGCAGTATTTT